This T cell receptor (beta chain) came from a study of CD8 T cells in ankylosing spondylitis. V shed 6 bases and J shed 4 bases, with 16 bases lying between them. The CDR3 is 14 amino acids. Study-wide points: Clones linked to disease, bearing a CD8+ phenotype, were relatively rare in peripheral blood. Blood from ankylosing spondylitis patients appeared to carry a characteristic roughly 8-variant TCR beta motif. A subset of motif variants has previously been described in the synovial fluid and blood of reactive arthritis.

With regard to this clonotype: Its target is not known.

TCRdb analysed the 5' RACE reads with MiXCR anew, one entry per CDR3 protein. This sample has roughly 130,000 distinct CDR3 sequences, with 12% to 15% found just once. The TCR comes from a female donor with ankylosing spondylitis or in good health (not recorded which). Sequencing was performed on blood, either unsorted or a sorted T cell fraction (not recorded which). This rearrangement joins TRBV12-3 or TRBV12-4 to TRBJ2-7, with D perhaps matching TRBD1 (6 bases). The CDR3 region is CASSEAGVFYEQYF. The DNA for the CDR3 is TGTGCCAGCAGCGAGGCAGGGGTTTTTTACGAGCAGTACTTC.